This TCR beta chain was retrieved from a study of blood T cell repertoires in COVID-19. Study-level background: T cells, B-cell-depleted T cells, or PBMCs provided the cDNA or gDNA that served as material.

Method: immunoSEQ multiplex PCR; TCRdb's copy keeps in-frame clones and lacks some. The table has more than 95,000 clones, roughly 85% seen once; the top ten hold roughly 4.2%. The receptor was isolated from a man aged 45-65 years with acute or convalescent COVID-19. The material sequenced was peripheral blood.

As DNA, the CDR3 is TGTGCCTGGGCGGGACTAGCCAATGAGCAGTTCTTC. This encodes CAWAGLANEQFF. The J gene is TRBJ2-1, the V gene TRBV30; 9 positions match TRBD2. V trimming: 5 bases; J trimming: 6 bases; junction bases outside the gene matches: 2. Germline CDR1 reads GTSNPN; CDR2 reads SVGIG (reference sequence). The CDR3 sequence is 12 residues long. The full variable domain, its missing parts supplied by reference TRBV30 and TRBJ2-1, is SQTIHQWPATLVQPVGSPLSLECTVEGTSNPNLYWYRQAAGRGLQLLFYSVGIGQISSEVPQNLSASRPQDRQFILSSKKLLLSDSGFYLCAWAGLANEQFFGPGTRLTVL.